A selection of T cell receptor beta chains follows, all from one sample in a study of identical twins. One entry per CDR3 protein, called by TCRdb with MiXCR from the 5' RACE reads. In the table there are a few hundred thousand distinct CDR3 sequences, about 10% of which are singletons. The sample consisted of naive T cells sorted from blood. Source of these receptors: a woman between 45 and 60 years old in good health. CDR3s include the opening cysteine and the closing phenylalanine or tryptophan. The D gene is left open where the match is weak. Expanded clones are given a class, and other clones once, few, many or no size at all.

V	size	D	J	DNA	CDR3
TRBV27	few	TRBD2	TRBJ2-7	TGTGCCAGCAGTTTCGGGGCGGGAGGTAATTCCTACGAGCAGTACTTC	CASSFGAGGNSYEQYF
TRBV3-1	many	NA	TRBJ1-6	TGTGCCAGCAGTCGGGGGTTTTCACCCCTCCACTTT	CASSRGFSPLHF
TRBV29-1	many	NA	TRBJ2-7	TGCAGCGTTGCGTCGGGTCCCACCTACGAGCAGTACTTC	CSVASGPTYEQYF
TRBV5-1	few	NA	TRBJ2-2	TGCGCCAGCAGCGGGCTTCCAGGGATGTCCACCGGGGAGCTGTTTTTT	CASSGLPGMSTGELFF
TRBV7-9	NA	TRBD1	TRBJ2-2	TGTGCCCTCGGAAGAGGGGACAGGGTCAACACCGGGGAGCTGTTTTTT	CALGRGDRVNTGELFF
TRBV25-1	NA	NA	TRBJ1-2	TGTGCCAGCAGTGAAATCTTTGGCTACACCTTC	CASSEIFGYTF
TRBV5-1	few	TRBD1	TRBJ2-6	TGCGCCAGCAGCCGTGGGGACAGAATCCGCTCTGGGGCCAACGTCCTGACTTTC	CASSRGDRIRSGANVLTF
TRBV11-3	few	NA	TRBJ1-6	TGTGCCAGCAGCTTTTCCGGGACAAGGGATAATTCACCCCTCCACTTT	CASSFSGTRDNSPLHF
TRBV7-8	few	NA	TRBJ2-7	TGTGCCAGCAGAAACGGGACAACCCTCTACGAGCAGTACTTC	CASRNGTTLYEQYF
TRBV11-2	NA	TRBD2	TRBJ2-2	TGTGCCAGCAGCTTACAGGGGCTAGCGGGACTTAACACCGGGGAGCTGTTTTTT	CASSLQGLAGLNTGELFF
TRBV10-1	many	TRBD2	TRBJ2-3	TGCGCCAGCAGTGAGGGCACTAGCGGGAGACGGGATACGCAGTATTTT	CASSEGTSGRRDTQYF
TRBV5-1	NA	NA	TRBJ2-5	TGCGCCAGCTCAGGGGCGGGAGTGGAGACCCAGTACTTC	CASSGAGVETQYF
TRBV5-5	few	NA	TRBJ2-3	TGTGCCAGCAGCTTATGGGCCAGTGAAGATACGCAGTATTTT	CASSLWASEDTQYF
TRBV9	few	NA	TRBJ2-2	TGTGCCAGCAACACCCCGGGGGAGCTGTTTTTT	CASNTPGELFF
TRBV4-1	few	NA	TRBJ1-1	TGCGCCAGCAAGCGAGGGCTGAACACTGAAGCTTTCTTT	CASKRGLNTEAFF
TRBV12-3/TRBV12-4	many	TRBD2	TRBJ2-7	TGTGCCAGCAGTTTAGGCGGGAGGGCCTACGAGCAGTACTTC	CASSLGGRAYEQYF
TRBV4-1	NA	NA	TRBJ1-1	TGCGCCAGCAGCCAAGACCGAGGGCGGACAGCCGCCCGGAACACTGAAGCTTTCTTT	CASSQDRGRTAARNTEAFF
TRBV20-1	NA	TRBD2	TRBJ2-5	TGCAGTGCAGGACTAGCGGGAGAGACCCAGTACTTC	CSAGLAGETQYF
TRBV29-1	many	NA	TRBJ1-1	TGCAGCGTTGAAGAGGGGTTTATGAACACTGAAGCTTTCTTT	CSVEEGFMNTEAFF
TRBV24-1	many	NA	TRBJ1-2	TGTGCCACCAGTGATACCCAGAATAGTGACTATGGCTACACCTTC	CATSDTQNSDYGYTF
TRBV29-1	many	TRBD1	TRBJ1-2	TGCAGCGTTGATACGACAGGGGTCTATGGCTACACCTTC	CSVDTTGVYGYTF
TRBV5-1	few	NA	TRBJ2-3	TGCGCCAGCAGCTTGGCCACCCTCAGCACAGATACGCAGTATTTT	CASSLATLSTDTQYF
TRBV6-1	few	NA	TRBJ2-1	TGTGCCATACTCCGGGACTCGACTTACAATGAGCAGTTCTTC	CAILRDSTYNEQFF
TRBV12-3/TRBV12-4	few	NA	TRBJ2-7	TGTGCCAGCAGTTTAGTCCGGGGCCACGGGCAGTACTTC	CASSLVRGHGQYF
TRBV12-3/TRBV12-4	NA	TRBD2	TRBJ2-1	TGTGCCAGCACCGCGGGACTAGCGGGAGGGCCAAGGCAGTTCTTC	CASTAGLAGGPRQFF
TRBV7-7	many	NA	TRBJ2-5	TGTGCTAGCAGCTTGTGGGGTAGTCAAGAGACCCAGTACTTC	CASSLWGSQETQYF
TRBV18	few	NA	TRBJ2-5	TGTGCCAGCTCACCAAGGGACCAACGCCAAGAGACCCAGTACTTC	CASSPRDQRQETQYF
TRBV7-8	many	NA	TRBJ2-7	TGTGCCAGCAGCTTACTACTAGTGGGGGACGAGCAGTACTTC	CASSLLLVGDEQYF
TRBV5-1	few	NA	TRBJ2-2	TGCGCCAGCAGCTTGGTTCAGGGTCGCATCGGGGAGCTGTTTTTT	CASSLVQGRIGELFF
TRBV5-1	few	NA	TRBJ2-3	TGCGCCAGCAGCTTGGCGGCTAAAACAGATACGCAGTATTTT	CASSLAAKTDTQYF
TRBV18	few	NA	TRBJ1-3	TGTGCCAGCTCACCACCGGTCGGAGCCATATATTTT	CASSPPVGAIYF
TRBV5-6	many	TRBD1	TRBJ2-1	TGTGCCAGCAGCCCGGGACAGGGGGCTTACTACAATGAGCAGTTCTTC	CASSPGQGAYYNEQFF
TRBV6-2/TRBV6-3	NA	NA	TRBJ2-5	TGTGCCAGCAGTTACTCCAGGAGGTTCCAAGAGACCCAGTACTTC	CASSYSRRFQETQYF
TRBV7-3	NA	NA	TRBJ1-1	TGTGCCAGCAGCTTAAGGCAGACCATGAACACTGAAGCTTTCTTT	CASSLRQTMNTEAFF
TRBV7-9	few	NA	TRBJ2-4	TGTGCCAGCAGCTTAGACGAAAACATTCAGTACTTC	CASSLDENIQYF
TRBV7-6	many	NA	TRBJ2-1	TGTGCCAGCAGCTACACCTACAATGAGCAGTTCTTC	CASSYTYNEQFF
TRBV20-1	many	NA	TRBJ2-2	TGCAGTGCTAGAGATAGAGGACTTGTGAACACCGGGGAGCTGTTTTTT	CSARDRGLVNTGELFF
TRBV19	NA	NA	TRBJ2-1	TGTGCCAGTACCTCTTCAGGGAGTTCCTACAATGAGCAGTTCTTC	CASTSSGSSYNEQFF
TRBV5-5	NA	NA	TRBJ2-5	TGTGCCAGCAGCCCAACCTACCTAGAGACCCAGTACTTC	CASSPTYLETQYF
TRBV11-2	NA	TRBD1	TRBJ1-4	TGTGCCAGCAGCACCCGACAGGGCGCAACTAATGAAAAACTGTTTTTT	CASSTRQGATNEKLFF
TRBV27	few	NA	TRBJ2-5	TGTGCCAGCAGTTTAGATGGGAACCAAGAGACCCAGTACTTC	CASSLDGNQETQYF
TRBV20-1	few	NA	TRBJ1-1	TGCAGTGCTAGAGATGTTTACAAGAACACTGAAGCTTTCTTT	CSARDVYKNTEAFF
TRBV24-1	few	NA	TRBJ2-5	TGTGCCACCAGCGATCCAGGAGGACAAGAGACCCAGTACTTC	CATSDPGGQETQYF
TRBV24-1	few	NA	TRBJ2-3	TGTGCCACCAGTGACCCCAGGAGGGAGTTACCAGATACGCAGTATTTT	CATSDPRRELPDTQYF
TRBV12-3/TRBV12-4	NA	NA	TRBJ1-3	TGTGCCAGCAGTTCCCCCGGGAGTGGAAACACCATATATTTT	CASSSPGSGNTIYF
TRBV4-2	many	NA	TRBJ2-7	TGTGCCAGCAGCCAAGAAAACTCGTTAGGCTCCCTCTCCTACGAGCAGTACTTC	CASSQENSLGSLSYEQYF